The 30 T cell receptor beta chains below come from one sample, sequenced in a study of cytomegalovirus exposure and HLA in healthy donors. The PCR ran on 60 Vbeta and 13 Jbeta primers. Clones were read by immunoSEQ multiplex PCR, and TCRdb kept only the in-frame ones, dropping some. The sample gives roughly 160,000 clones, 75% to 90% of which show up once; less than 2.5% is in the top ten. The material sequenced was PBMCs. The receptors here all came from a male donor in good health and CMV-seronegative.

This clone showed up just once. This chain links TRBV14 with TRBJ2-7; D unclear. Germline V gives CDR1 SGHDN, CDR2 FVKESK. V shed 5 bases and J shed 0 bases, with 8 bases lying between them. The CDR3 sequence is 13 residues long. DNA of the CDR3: TGTGCCAGCAGCTTTTCGGGCTCCTACGAGCAGTACTTC. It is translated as CASSFSGSYEQYF.

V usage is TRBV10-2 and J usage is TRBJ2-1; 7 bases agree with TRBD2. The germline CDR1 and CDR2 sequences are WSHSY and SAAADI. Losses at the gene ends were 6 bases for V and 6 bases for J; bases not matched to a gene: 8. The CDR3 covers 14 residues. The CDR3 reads CASSGPGLVNEQFF. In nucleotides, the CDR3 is TGCGCCAGCAGCGGCCCCGGACTAGTCAATGAGCAGTTCTTC.

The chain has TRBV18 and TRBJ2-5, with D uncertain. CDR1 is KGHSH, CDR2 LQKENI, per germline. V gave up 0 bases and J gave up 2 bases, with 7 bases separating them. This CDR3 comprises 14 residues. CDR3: CASSPPSVQETQYF. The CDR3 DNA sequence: TGTGCCAGCTCACCACCGTCAGTTCAAGAGACCCAGTACTTC.

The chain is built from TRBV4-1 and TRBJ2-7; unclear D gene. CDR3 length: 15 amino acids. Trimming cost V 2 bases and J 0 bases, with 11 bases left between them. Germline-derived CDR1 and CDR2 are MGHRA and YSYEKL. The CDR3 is CASSQYWRGSYEQYF. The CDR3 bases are TGCGCCAGCAGCCAATACTGGAGAGGCTCCTACGAGCAGTACTTC.

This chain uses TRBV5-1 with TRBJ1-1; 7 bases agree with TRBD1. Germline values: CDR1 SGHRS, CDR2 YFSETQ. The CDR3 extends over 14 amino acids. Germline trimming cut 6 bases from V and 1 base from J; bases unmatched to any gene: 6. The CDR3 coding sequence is TGCGCCAGCACGGTGACAGGGCAGAACACTGAAGCTTTCTTT. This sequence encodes CASTVTGQNTEAFF.

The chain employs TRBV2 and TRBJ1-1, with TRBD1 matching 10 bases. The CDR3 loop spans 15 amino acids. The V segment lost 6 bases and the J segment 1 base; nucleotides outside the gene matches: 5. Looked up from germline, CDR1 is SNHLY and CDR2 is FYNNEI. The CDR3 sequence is CASRARQGANTEAFF. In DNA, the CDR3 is TGTGCCAGCAGGGCCCGACAGGGGGCGAACACTGAAGCTTTCTTT.

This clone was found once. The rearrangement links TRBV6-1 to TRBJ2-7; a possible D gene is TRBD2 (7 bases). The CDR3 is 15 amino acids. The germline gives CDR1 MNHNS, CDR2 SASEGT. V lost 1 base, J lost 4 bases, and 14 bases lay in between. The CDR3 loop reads CASSEGRGLLYEQYF. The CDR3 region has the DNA TGTGCCAGCAGTGAAGGGCGGGGGCTACTATACGAGCAGTACTTC.

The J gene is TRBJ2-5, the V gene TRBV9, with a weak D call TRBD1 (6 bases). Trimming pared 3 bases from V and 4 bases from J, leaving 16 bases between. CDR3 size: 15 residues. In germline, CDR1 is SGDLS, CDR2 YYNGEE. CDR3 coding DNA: TGTGCCAGCAGCGGGGAAGGGCAGGGGATAGAGACCCAGTACTTC. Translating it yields CASSGEGQGIETQYF.

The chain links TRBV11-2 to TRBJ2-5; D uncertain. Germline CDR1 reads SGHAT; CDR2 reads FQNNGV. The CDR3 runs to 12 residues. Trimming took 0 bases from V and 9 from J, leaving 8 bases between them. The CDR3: CASSLDTVPQYF. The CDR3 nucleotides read TGTGCCAGCAGCTTAGATACAGTTCCCCAGTACTTC.

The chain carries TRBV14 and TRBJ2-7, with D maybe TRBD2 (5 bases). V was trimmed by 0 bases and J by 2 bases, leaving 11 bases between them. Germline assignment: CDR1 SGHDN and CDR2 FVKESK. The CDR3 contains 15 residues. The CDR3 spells CASSQEEAIPYEQYF. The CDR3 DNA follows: TGTGCCAGCAGCCAAGAGGAGGCCATACCCTACGAGCAGTACTTC.

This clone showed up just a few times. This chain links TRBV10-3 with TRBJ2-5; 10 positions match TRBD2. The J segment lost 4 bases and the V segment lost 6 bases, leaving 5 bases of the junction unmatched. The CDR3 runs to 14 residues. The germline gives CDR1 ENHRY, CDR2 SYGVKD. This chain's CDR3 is CAIRASGGIETQYF. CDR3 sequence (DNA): TGTGCCATCAGAGCTAGCGGGGGAATAGAGACCCAGTACTTC.

The CDR3 DNA sequence: TGTGCCAGCAGCGTCCGACTACAGGGGGCCCTTAGCACAGATACGCAGTATTTT. Encoded protein: CASSVRLQGALSTDTQYF. The rearrangement joins TRBV9 to TRBJ2-3; 9 positions match TRBD1. Germline V lookup: CDR1 SGDLS, CDR2 YYNGEE. With 2 bases clipped from V and 0 bases from J, the junction kept 10 bases outside the gene matches. This CDR3 comprises 18 residues. Full variable domain (rest looked up from reference TRBV9 and TRBJ2-3): DSGVTQTPKHLITATGQRVTLRCSPRSGDLSVYWYQQSLDQGLQFLIQYYNGEERAKGNILERFSAQQFPDLHSELNLSSLELGDSALYFCASSVRLQGALSTDTQYFGPGTRLTVL.

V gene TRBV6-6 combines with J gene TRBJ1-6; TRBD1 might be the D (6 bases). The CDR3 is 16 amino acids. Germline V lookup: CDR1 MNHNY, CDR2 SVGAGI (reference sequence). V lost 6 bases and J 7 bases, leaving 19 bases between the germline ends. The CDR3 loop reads CASSTVRGGANSPLHF. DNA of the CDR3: TGTGCCAGCAGCACAGTCCGAGGGGGGGCAAATTCACCCCTCCACTTT.

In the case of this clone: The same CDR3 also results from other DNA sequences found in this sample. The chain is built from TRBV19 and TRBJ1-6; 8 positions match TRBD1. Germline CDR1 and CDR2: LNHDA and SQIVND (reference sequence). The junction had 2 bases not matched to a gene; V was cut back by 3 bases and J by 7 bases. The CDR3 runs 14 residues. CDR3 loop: CASSIRDRNSPLHF. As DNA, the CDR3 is TGTGCCAGTAGTATCCGGGACAGGAATTCACCCCTCCACTTT.

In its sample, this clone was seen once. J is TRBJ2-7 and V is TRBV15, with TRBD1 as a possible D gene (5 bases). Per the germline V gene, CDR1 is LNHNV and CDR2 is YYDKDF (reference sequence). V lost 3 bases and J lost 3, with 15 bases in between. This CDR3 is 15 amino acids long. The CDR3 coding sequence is TGTGCCACCAGCAGGATCCCCAGGGCGGACTACGAGCAGTACTTC. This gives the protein CATSRIPRADYEQYF. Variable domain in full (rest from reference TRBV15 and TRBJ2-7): DAMVIQNPRYQVTQFGKPVTLSCSQTLNHNVMYWYQQKSSQAPKLLFHYYDKDFNNEADTPDNFQSRRPNTSFCFLDIRSPGLGDTAMYLCATSRIPRADYEQYFGPGTRLTVT.

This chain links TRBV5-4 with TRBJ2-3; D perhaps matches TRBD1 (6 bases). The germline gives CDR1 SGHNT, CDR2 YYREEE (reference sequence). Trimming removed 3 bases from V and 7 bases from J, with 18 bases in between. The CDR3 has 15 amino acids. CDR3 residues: CASSSTGTLYHTQYF. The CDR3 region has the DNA TGTGCCAGCAGCTCCACAGGGACGCTCTACCATACGCAGTATTTT.

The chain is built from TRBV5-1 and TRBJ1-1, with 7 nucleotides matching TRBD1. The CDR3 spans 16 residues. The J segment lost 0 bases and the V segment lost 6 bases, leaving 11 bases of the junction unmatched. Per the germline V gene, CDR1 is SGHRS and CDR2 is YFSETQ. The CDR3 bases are TGCGCCAGCACCTCCGGGACAGCGAATATGAACACTGAAGCTTTCTTT. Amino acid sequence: CASTSGTANMNTEAFF.

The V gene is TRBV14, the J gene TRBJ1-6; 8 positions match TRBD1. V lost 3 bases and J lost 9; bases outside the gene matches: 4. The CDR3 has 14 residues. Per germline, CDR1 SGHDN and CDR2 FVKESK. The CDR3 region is CASSHQGARSPLHF. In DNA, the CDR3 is TGTGCCAGCAGCCATCAGGGGGCTCGTTCACCCCTCCACTTT. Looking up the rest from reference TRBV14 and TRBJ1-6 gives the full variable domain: EAGVTQFPSHSVIEKGQTVTLRCDPISGHDNLYWYRRVMGKEIKFLLHFVKESKQDESGMPNNRFLAERTGGTYSTLKVQPAELEDSGVYFCASSHQGARSPLHFGNGTRLTVT.

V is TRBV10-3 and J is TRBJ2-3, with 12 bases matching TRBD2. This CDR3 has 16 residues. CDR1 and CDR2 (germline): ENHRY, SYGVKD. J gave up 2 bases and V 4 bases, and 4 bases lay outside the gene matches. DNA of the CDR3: TGTGCCATCAGTGGGACTAGCGGGGACTCCACAGATACGCAGTATTTT. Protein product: CAISGTSGDSTDTQYF.

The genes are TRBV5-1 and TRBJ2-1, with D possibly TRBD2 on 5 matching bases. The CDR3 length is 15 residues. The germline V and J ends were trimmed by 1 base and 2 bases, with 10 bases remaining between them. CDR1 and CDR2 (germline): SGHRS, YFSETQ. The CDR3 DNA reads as TGCGCCAGCAGCTTGCGGGGAGACGCCTACAATGAGCAGTTCTTC. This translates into CASSLRGDAYNEQFF.

CDR3 protein: CASRHKQGAREPQHF. DNA for the CDR3: TGTGCCAGTAGACACAAGCAGGGGGCGCGGGAGCCCCAGCATTTT. The gene calls are TRBV19 and TRBJ1-5; 8 bases align to TRBD1. J gave up 8 bases and V 6 bases, and 12 bases lay outside the gene matches. Germline CDR1 LNHDA, CDR2 SQIVND (reference sequence). CDR3 size: 15 residues.

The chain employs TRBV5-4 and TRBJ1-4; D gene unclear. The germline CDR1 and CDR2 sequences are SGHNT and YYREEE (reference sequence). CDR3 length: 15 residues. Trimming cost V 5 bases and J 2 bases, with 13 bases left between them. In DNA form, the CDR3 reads TGTGCCAGCAGGGGAGGCACGGACACTAATGAAAAACTGTTTTTT. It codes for CASRGGTDTNEKLFF.

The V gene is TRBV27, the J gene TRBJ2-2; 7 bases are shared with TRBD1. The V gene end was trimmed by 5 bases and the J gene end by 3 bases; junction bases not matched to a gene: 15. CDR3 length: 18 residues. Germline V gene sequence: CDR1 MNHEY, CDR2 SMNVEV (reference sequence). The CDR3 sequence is CASSPLGVTGRDTGELFF. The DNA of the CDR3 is TGTGCCAGCAGTCCGCTAGGGGTGACAGGGCGCGACACCGGGGAGCTGTTTTTT.

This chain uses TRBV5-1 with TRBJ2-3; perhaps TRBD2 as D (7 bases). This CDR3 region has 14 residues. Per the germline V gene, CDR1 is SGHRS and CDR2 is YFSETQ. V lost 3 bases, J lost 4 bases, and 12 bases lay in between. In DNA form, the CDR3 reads TGCGCCAGCAGCTGGTGGGGGGGCGCAGATACGCAGTATTTT. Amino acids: CASSWWGGADTQYF. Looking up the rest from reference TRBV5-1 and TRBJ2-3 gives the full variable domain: KAGVTQTPRYLIKTRGQQVTLSCSPISGHRSVSWYQQTPGQGLQFLFEYFSETQRNKGNFPGRFSGRQFSNSRSEMNVSTLELGDSALYLCASSWWGGADTQYFGPGTRLTVL.

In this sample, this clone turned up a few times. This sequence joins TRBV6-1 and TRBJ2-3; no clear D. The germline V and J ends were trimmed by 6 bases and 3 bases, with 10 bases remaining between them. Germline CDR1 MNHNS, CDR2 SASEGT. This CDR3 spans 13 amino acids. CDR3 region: CASSSERTDTQYF. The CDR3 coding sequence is TGTGCCAGCAGCTCAGAGAGGACAGATACGCAGTATTTT.

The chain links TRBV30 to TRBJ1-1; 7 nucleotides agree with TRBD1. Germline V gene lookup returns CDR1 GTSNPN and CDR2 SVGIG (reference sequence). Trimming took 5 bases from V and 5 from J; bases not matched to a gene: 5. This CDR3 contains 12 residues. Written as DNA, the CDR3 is TGTGCCTGGGGGACAGTGGGGACTGAAGCTTTCTTT. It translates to CAWGTVGTEAFF.

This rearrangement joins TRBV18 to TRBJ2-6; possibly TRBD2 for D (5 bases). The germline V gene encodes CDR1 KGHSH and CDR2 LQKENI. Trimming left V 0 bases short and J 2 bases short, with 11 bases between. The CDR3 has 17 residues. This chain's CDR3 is CASSPPDGGAGANVLTF. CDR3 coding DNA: TGTGCCAGCTCACCACCGGACGGAGGCGCTGGGGCCAACGTCCTGACTTTC.

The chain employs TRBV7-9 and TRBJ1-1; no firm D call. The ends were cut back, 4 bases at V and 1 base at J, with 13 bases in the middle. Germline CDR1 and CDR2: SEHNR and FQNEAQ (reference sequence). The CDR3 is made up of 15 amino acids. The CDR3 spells CASSSARGRNTEAFF. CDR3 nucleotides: TGTGCCAGCAGCTCCGCTCGCGGCCGGAACACTGAAGCTTTCTTT.

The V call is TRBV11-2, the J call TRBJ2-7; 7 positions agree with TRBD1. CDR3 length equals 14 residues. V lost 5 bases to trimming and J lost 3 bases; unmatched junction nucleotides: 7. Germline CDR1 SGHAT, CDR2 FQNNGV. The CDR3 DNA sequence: TGTGCCAGCAGCCAAGGGACAGTAAACTACGAGCAGTACTTC. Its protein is CASSQGTVNYEQYF.

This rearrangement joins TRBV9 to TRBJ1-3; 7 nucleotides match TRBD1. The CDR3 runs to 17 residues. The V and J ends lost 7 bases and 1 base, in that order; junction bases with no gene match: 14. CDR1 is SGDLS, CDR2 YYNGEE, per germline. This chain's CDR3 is CASGLTDRPRSGNTIYF. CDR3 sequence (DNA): TGTGCCAGCGGCTTAACGGACAGGCCCCGGTCTGGAAACACCATATATTTT. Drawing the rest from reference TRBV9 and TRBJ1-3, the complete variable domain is DSGVTQTPKHLITATGQRVTLRCSPRSGDLSVYWYQQSLDQGLQFLIQYYNGEERAKGNILERFSAQQFPDLHSELNLSSLELGDSALYFCASGLTDRPRSGNTIYFGEGSWLTVV.